The 10 T cell receptor beta chains listed next were all sequenced from one sample in a study of Ad26.COV2.S vaccination and SARS-CoV-2 variants. Treatment in this sample: some 20 received Ad26.COV2.S at low or high dose, single or two shots; several received placebo; per-sample allocation not given. Day 63 after the first vaccine or placebo injection was the time point for sampling. Only in-frame clones appear in the TCRdb table, and some are missing; sequencing was by immunoSEQ multiplex PCR. The repertoire holds fewer than 600,000 clones, 89% seen once, with about 1.5% in the top ten. The sequencing used peripheral blood, collected in a trial of Ad26.COV2.S vaccine versus placebo. These receptors all stem from a person aged 18-65 years who received the Ad26.COV2.S COVID-19 vaccine or a placebo.

This chain links TRBV10-2 with TRBJ2-1; D not certain. V was cut by 1 base and J by 8 bases, with 12 bases left in between. The CDR3 consists of 14 residues. The germline CDR1 and CDR2 sequences are WSHSY and SAAADI. CDR3 loop: CASSEFYIIYEQFF. The DNA of the CDR3 is TGCGCCAGCAGTGAGTTTTATATAATCTATGAGCAGTTCTTC.

V gene TRBV4-1 combines with J gene TRBJ2-3, with D unclear. V was pared by 1 base and J by 8 bases, with 10 bases between. Germline values: CDR1 MGHRA, CDR2 YSYEKL. This CDR3 is 13 amino acids long. CDR3 in amino acids: CASSQVGVGTQYF. As DNA, the CDR3 is TGCGCCAGCAGCCAAGTCGGAGTAGGTACGCAGTATTTT.

The gene calls are TRBV5-5 and TRBJ1-2; no firm D call. Germline V gene data show CDR1 as SGHKS and CDR2 as YYEKEE (reference sequence). The CDR3 is made up of 15 amino acids. V gave up 4 bases and J gave up 5 bases, with 18 bases separating them. Here the CDR3 DNA reads TGTGCCAGCAGCCCCGGAGGCCCGCTAGGGTATGGCTACACCTTC. Translation: CASSPGGPLGYGYTF.

This clone was counted a single time. The chain carries TRBV13 and TRBJ2-3; TRBD1 might be the D (5 bases). Germline V gene lookup returns CDR1 PRHDT and CDR2 FYEKMQ (reference sequence). With 4 bases removed from V and 0 bases from J, the gap between germline ends came to 11 bases. The CDR3 extends over 15 amino acids. The CDR3, as DNA: TGTGCCAGCAGCTCGAAAGGGGTTAGCACAGATACGCAGTATTTT. The encoded protein is CASSSKGVSTDTQYF.

This sequence joins TRBV4-2 and TRBJ2-1; D unclear. The germline CDR1 and CDR2 sequences are LGHNA and YNFKEQ. Trimming shortened V by 0 bases and J by 10 bases, and 7 bases separated the two germline ends. The CDR3 consists of 12 residues. CDR3 in amino acids: CASSQDLGEQFF. The DNA for the CDR3 is TGTGCCAGCAGCCAAGATCTGGGCGAGCAGTTCTTC.

The chain joins TRBV18 to TRBJ1-2; 7 nucleotides line up with TRBD1. The CDR3 runs to 14 residues. Germline CDR1 reads KGHSH; CDR2 reads LQKENI. V lost 3 bases to trimming and J lost 8 bases; unmatched junction nucleotides: 9. CDR3 sequence: CASSPLGQPGGYTF. Written as DNA, the CDR3 is TGTGCCAGCTCACCCTTGGGACAGCCCGGCGGCTACACCTTC.

The chain uses TRBV5-4 and TRBJ1-6, with D possibly being TRBD1 (5 bases). This CDR3 is 16 amino acids long. Germline V gene data show CDR1 as SGHNT and CDR2 as YYREEE (reference sequence). V was pared by 0 bases and J by 8 bases, with 15 bases between. The CDR3 DNA sequence: TGTGCCAGCAGCTTGGGTCAGGGTGAAAGGGATTCACCCCTCCACTTT. This encodes CASSLGQGERDSPLHF.

The rearrangement joins TRBV6-2 or TRBV6-3 to TRBJ1-2; tentative D call: TRBD1 (6 bases). Trimming shortened V by 6 bases and J by 8 bases, and 16 bases separated the two germline ends. The CDR3 spans 13 residues. Germline V CDR1 and CDR2: MNHEY, SVGEGT. The CDR3: CASSAGAISGYTF. For the CDR3, the DNA is TGTGCCAGCAGCGCGGGGGCGATAAGCGGCTACACCTTC.

The rearrangement links TRBV7-9 to TRBJ2-7; 9 bases are shared with TRBD1. The CDR3 is 13 amino acids. Trimming removed 7 bases from V and 2 bases from J; junction bases left unmatched: 3. CDR1 and CDR2 (germline): SEHNR, FQNEAQ (reference sequence). This chain's CDR3 is CASNDRGTYEQYF. The CDR3 DNA sequence: TGTGCCAGCAACGACAGGGGGACCTACGAGCAGTACTTC.

The chain joins TRBV5-1 to TRBJ2-7; D is possibly TRBD2 (5 bases). This CDR3 has 14 residues. Looked up from germline, CDR1 is SGHRS and CDR2 is YFSETQ. V was cut by 1 base and J by 6 bases, with 14 bases left in between. The DNA for the CDR3 is TGCGCCAGCAGCTTGATCGTAGAGGCGGGCGAGCAGTACTTC. It codes for CASSLIVEAGEQYF.